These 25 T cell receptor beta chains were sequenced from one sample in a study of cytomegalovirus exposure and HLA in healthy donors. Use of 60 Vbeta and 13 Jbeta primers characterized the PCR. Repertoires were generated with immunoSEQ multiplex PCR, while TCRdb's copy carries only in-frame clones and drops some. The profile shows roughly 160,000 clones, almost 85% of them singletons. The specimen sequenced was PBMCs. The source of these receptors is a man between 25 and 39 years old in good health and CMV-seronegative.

The DNA for the CDR3 is TGTGCCAGCAGCCCCCAGGCAGCGGGGGTGCTAGAGACCCAGTACTTC. Residues: CASSPQAAGVLETQYF. The V and J genes are TRBV9 and TRBJ2-5, with 8 bases matching TRBD2. Germline V gene data show CDR1 as SGDLS and CDR2 as YYNGEE. V gave up 4 bases and J gave up 4 bases; unmatched junction bases: 12. The CDR3 has 16 amino acids.

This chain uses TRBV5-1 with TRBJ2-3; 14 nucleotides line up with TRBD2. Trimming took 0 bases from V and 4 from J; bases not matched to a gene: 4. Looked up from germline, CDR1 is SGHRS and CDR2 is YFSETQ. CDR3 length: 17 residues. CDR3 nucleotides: TGCGCCAGCAGCTTGGGACTAGCGGGGGGGCCTGCAGATACGCAGTATTTT. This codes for CASSLGLAGGPADTQYF.

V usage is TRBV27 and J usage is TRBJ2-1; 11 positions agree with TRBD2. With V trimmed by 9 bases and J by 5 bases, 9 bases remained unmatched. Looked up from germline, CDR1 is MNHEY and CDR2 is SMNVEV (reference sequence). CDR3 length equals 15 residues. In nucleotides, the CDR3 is TGTGCCAGTAAGCTCGGGACTAGCGGTAACAATGAGCAGTTCTTC. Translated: CASKLGTSGNNEQFF.

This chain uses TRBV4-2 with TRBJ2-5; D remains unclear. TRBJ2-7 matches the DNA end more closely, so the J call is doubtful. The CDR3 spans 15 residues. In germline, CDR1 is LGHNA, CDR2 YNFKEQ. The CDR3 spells CASSQAPSGLYEQYF. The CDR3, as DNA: TGTGCCAGCAGCCAAGCCCCCTCGGGTTTGTACGAGCAGTACTTC.

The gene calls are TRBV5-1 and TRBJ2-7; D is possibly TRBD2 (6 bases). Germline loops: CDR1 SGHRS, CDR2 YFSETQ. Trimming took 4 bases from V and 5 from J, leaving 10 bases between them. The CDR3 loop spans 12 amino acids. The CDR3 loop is CASSPPGDEQYF. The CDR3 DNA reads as TGCGCCAGCAGCCCGCCGGGGGACGAGCAGTACTTC.

The CDR3 sequence: CASSEAWVRWETQYF. The DNA for the CDR3 is TGTGCCAGCAGTGAAGCGTGGGTCAGGTGGGAGACCCAGTACTTC. V usage is TRBV2 and J usage is TRBJ2-5; D not certain. V lost 0 bases, J lost 5 bases, and 13 bases lay in between. The CDR3 is 15 residues long. In germline, CDR1 is SNHLY, CDR2 FYNNEI.

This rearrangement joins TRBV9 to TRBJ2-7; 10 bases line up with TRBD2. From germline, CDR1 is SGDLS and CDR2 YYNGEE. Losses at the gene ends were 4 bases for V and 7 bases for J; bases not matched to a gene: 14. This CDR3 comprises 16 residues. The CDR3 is CASSPHGLAGVGEQYF. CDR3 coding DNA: TGTGCCAGCAGCCCTCACGGGCTAGCGGGAGTAGGGGAGCAGTACTTC.

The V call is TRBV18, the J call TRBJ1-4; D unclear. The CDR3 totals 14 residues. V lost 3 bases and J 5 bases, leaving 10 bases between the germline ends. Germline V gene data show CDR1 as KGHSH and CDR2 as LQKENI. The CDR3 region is CASSPPGSNEKLFF. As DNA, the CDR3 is TGTGCCAGCTCACCCCCAGGTTCCAATGAAAAACTGTTTTTT.

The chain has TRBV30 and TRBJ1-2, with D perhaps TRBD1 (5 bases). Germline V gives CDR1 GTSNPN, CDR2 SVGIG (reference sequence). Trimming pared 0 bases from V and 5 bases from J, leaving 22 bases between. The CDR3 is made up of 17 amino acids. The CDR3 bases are TGTGCCTGGAGTGTACCCTCCCCCTCCAGGGCAGGGTATGGCTACACCTTC. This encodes CAWSVPSPSRAGYGYTF.

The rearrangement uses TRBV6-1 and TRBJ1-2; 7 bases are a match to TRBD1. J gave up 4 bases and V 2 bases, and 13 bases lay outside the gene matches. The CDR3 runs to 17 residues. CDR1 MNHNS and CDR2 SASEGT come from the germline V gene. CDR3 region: CASSERQGSVLLYGYTF. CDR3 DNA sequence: TGTGCCAGCAGTGAAAGACAGGGATCCGTCCTTCTCTATGGCTACACCTTC.

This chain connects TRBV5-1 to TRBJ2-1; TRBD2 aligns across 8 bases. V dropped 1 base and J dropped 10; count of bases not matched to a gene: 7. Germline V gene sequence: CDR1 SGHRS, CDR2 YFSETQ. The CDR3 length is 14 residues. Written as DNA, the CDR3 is TGCGCCAGCAGCTTGCCGGGGGGGCCACGGGAGCAGTTCTTC. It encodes CASSLPGGPREQFF.

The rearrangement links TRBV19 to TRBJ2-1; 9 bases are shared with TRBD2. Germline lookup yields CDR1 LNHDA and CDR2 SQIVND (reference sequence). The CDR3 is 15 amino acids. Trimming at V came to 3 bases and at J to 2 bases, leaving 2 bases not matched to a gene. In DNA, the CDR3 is TGTGCCAGTAGTATTAGCGGGAGTCCCTACAATGAGCAGTTCTTC. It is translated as CASSISGSPYNEQFF.

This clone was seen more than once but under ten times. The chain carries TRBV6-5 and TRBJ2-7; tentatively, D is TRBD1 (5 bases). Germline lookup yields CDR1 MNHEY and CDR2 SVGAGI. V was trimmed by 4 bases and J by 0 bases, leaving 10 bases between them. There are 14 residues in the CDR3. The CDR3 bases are TGTGCCAGCAGTTTAGACAGCTACTCCTACGAGCAGTACTTC. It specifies CASSLDSYSYEQYF.

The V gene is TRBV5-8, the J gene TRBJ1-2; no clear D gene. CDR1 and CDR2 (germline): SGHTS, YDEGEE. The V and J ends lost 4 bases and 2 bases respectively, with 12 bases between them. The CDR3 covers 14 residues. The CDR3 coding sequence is TGTGCCAGCAGCCCGAGGCGGATGAACTATGGCTACACCTTC. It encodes CASSPRRMNYGYTF.

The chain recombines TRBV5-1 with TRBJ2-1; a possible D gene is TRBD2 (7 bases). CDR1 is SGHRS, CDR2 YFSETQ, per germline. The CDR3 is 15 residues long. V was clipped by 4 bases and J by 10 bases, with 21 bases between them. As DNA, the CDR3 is TGCGCCAGCAGCCGGGGGGCCCTAGGTAACCCCGAGCAGTTCTTC. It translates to CASSRGALGNPEQFF.

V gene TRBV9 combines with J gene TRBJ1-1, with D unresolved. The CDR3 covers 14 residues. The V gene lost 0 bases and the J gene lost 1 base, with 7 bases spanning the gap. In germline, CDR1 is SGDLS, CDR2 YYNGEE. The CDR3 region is CASSVGPGNTEAFF. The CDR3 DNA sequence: TGTGCCAGCAGCGTAGGGCCAGGGAACACTGAAGCTTTCTTT.

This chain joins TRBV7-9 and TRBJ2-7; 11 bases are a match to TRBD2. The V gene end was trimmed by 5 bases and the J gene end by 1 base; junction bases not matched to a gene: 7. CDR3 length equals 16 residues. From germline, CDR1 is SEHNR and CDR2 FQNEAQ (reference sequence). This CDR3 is CASSPLRTSGSYEQYF. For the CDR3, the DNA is TGTGCCAGCAGCCCCCTACGGACTAGCGGGTCCTACGAGCAGTACTTC.

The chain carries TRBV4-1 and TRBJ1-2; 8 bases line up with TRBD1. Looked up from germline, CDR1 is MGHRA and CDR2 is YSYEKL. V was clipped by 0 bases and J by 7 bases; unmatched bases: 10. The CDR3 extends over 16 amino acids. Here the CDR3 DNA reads TGCGCCAGCAGCCAAGAAGGGCAGGGGGCGCTGGGTGGCTACACCTTC. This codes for CASSQEGQGALGGYTF.

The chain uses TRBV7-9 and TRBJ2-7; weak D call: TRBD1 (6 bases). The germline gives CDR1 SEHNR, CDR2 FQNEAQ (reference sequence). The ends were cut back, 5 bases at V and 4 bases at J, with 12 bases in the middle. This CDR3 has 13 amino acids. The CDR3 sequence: CASSIDRPYEQYF. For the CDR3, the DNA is TGTGCCAGCAGCATCGACAGGCCTTACGAGCAGTACTTC.

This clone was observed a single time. CDR3 protein: CASSPGDSEITYEQYF. In DNA form, the CDR3 reads TGTGCCAGCAGCCCGGGGGACAGCGAAATAACCTACGAGCAGTACTTC. This sequence joins TRBV4-2 and TRBJ2-7; possibly TRBD1 for D (7 bases). The CDR3 consists of 16 residues. Trimming stripped 4 bases from V and 2 bases from J, with 18 bases between. CDR1 and CDR2 (germline): LGHNA, YNFKEQ.

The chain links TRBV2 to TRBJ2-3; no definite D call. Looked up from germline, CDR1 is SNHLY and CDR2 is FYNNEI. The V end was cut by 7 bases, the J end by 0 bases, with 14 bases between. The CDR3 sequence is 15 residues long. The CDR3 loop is CASKRSTPSTDTQYF. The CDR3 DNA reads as TGTGCCAGCAAGAGGTCTACACCTAGCACAGATACGCAGTATTTT.

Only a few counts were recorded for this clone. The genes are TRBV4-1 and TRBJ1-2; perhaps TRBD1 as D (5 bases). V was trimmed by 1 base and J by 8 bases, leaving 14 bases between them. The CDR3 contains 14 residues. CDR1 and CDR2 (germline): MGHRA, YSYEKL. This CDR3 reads CASSQAGFLDGYTF. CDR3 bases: TGCGCCAGCAGCCAAGCAGGGTTTCTGGACGGCTACACCTTC.

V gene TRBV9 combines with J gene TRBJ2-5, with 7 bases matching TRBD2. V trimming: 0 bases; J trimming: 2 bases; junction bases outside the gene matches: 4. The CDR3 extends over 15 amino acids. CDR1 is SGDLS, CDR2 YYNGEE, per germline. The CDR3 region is CASSVVAGVQETQYF. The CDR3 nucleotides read TGTGCCAGCAGCGTAGTGGCGGGGGTACAAGAGACCCAGTACTTC.

The CDR3 reads CASKRRSQETQYF. CDR3 sequence (DNA): TGTGCCAGCAAACGGCGGAGTCAAGAGACCCAGTACTTC. The rearrangement uses TRBV11-2 and TRBJ2-5, with D unresolved. This CDR3 has 13 amino acids. V was shortened by 7 bases and J by 2 bases, with 11 bases between the two germline ends. Germline values: CDR1 SGHAT, CDR2 FQNNGV.

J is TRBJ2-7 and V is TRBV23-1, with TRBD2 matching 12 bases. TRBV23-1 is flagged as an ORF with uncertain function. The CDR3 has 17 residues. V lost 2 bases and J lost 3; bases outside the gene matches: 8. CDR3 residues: CASSQRTSGVVYYEQYF. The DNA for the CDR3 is TGCGCCAGCAGTCAACGGACTAGCGGGGTAGTATACTACGAGCAGTACTTC.